This TCR beta chain was found in a study of blood T cells in healthy people across ages. The CDR3 runs to 18 residues. The V and J ends lost 2 bases and 2 bases, in that order; junction bases with no gene match: 9. Germline-derived CDR1 and CDR2 are MNHEY and SVGEGT. The authors ran a second PCR of about 6 to 11 cycles using a sample-barcoded 5' primer and a J-beta primer mix. TCRdb recomputed calls from the 5' RACE reads with MiXCR, one row per CDR3 protein. Of about 900,000 distinct CDR3 sequences listed, around 48% are singletons. The chain couples TRBV6-2 or TRBV6-3 to TRBJ2-3; 11 bases fit TRBD2. The TCR was taken from a man under 40 in good health. The specimen sequenced was blood. In DNA, the CDR3 is TGTGCCAGCAGTTACCAGGTAGCGGGGGGGCGGGCCACAGATACGCAGTATTTT. It yields the protein CASSYQVAGGRATDTQYF.